The T cell receptor beta chain under discussion was sequenced for a study of Graves' ophthalmopathy and Graves' hyperthyroidism. The CDR3 runs 13 residues. Germline V lookup: CDR1 MNHNS, CDR2 SASEGT. With 0 bases removed from V and 9 bases from J, the gap between germline ends came to 11 bases. General study results and limits: Prediction of ophthalmopathy progression reached roughly 64% sensitivity and approximately 75% specificity.

This clonotype was recorded many times. Its matching antigen is unknown. Amplified TCR beta CDR3 regions were obtained using RNA transcripts as template. HTBI primers primed a first-round RT-PCR, and a second-round multiplex PCR followed. One entry per CDR3 protein results from TCRdb running MiXCR on the multiplex PCR reads. In the table there are hundreds of thousands of distinct CDR3 sequences, less than 20% of which are singletons. The TCR was taken from a woman aged 18-29 years with stable Graves' hyperthyroidism. Sequenced: peripheral blood. The chain has TRBV6-1 and TRBJ1-1; no clear D. The CDR3 loop is CASSEATVSQAFF. CDR3 DNA: TGTGCCAGCAGTGAAGCGACGGTGAGTCAAGCTTTCTTT.